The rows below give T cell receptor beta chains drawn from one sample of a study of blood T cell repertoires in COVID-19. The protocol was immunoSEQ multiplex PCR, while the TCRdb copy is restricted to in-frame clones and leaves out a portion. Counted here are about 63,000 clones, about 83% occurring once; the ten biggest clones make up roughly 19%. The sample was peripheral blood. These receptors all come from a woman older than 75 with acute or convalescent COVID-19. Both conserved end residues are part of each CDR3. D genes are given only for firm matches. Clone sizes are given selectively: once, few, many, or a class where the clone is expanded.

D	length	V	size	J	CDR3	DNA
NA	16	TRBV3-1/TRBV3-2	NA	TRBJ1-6	CASSQDFAGSRSPLHF	TGTGCCAGCAGCCAAGATTTCGCAGGGTCAAGGTCACCCCTCCACTTT
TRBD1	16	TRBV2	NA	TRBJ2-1	CASERVGQGAFNEQFF	TGTGCCAGCGAAAGGGTGGGGCAGGGGGCGTTCAATGAGCAGTTCTTC
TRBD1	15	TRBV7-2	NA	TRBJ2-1	CASSSRGPNYNEQFF	TGTGCCAGCAGCTCCAGGGGGCCCAACTACAATGAGCAGTTCTTC
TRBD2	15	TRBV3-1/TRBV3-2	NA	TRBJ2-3	CASSILAGATDTQYF	TGTGCCAGTTCGATTCTAGCGGGGGCCACAGATACGCAGTATTTT
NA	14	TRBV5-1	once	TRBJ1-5	CASSPDKGDQPQHF	TGCGCCAGCAGCCCCGACAAGGGAGATCAGCCCCAGCATTTT
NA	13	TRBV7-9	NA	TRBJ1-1	CASKDPGRTEAFF	TGTGCCAGCAAGGATCCAGGGCGTACTGAAGCTTTCTTT
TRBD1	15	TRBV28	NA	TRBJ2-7	CASSFGTGNPYEQYF	TGTGCCAGCAGTTTCGGGACAGGGAATCCCTACGAGCAGTACTTC
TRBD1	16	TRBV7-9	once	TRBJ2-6	CASSFYRGTGANVLTF	TGTGCCAGCAGCTTCTACAGGGGAACTGGGGCCAACGTCCTGACTTTC
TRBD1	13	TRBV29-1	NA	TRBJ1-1	CSGTANLNTEAFF	TGCAGTGGGACAGCGAATTTGAACACTGAAGCTTTCTTT
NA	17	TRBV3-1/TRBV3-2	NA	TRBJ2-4	CASSEAPPLQRKNIQYF	TGTGCCAGCAGCGAGGCCCCTCCCTTGCAAAGAAAAAACATTCAGTACTTC
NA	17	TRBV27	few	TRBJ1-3	CASSPVGRTIAGNTIYF	TGTGCCAGCAGTCCAGTTGGCCGGACTATAGCTGGAAACACCATATATTTT
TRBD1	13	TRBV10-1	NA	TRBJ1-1	CASAEGQGTEAFF	TGCGCCAGCGCCGAAGGACAGGGCACTGAAGCTTTCTTT
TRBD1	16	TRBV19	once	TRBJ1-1	CASSTGQGRKHWEAFF	TGTGCCAGTAGTACCGGACAGGGGCGTAAACATTGGGAAGCTTTCTTT
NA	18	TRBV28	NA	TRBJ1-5	CASSSSGVGTYSNQPQHF	TGTGCCAGCAGTTCCTCCGGCGTTGGGACATATAGCAATCAGCCCCAGCATTTT
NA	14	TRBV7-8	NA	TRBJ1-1	CASSLLWGNTEAFF	TGTGCCAGCAGCCTGCTGTGGGGCAACACTGAAGCTTTCTTT
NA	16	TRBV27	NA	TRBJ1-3	CASSSRGWQLGNTIYF	TGTGCCAGCAGTTCAAGGGGTTGGCAGCTTGGAAACACCATATATTTT
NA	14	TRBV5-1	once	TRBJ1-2	CASSLASGFDGYTF	TGCGCCAGCAGCTTGGCCTCGGGATTCGATGGCTACACCTTC
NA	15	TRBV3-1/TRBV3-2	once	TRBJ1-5	CAMTGTKYSNQPQHF	TGTGCCATGACCGGGACAAAGTATAGCAATCAGCCCCAGCATTTT
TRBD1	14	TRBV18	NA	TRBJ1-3	CASSPPGGGNTIYF	TGTGCCAGCTCACCCCCAGGGGGTGGAAACACCATATATTTT
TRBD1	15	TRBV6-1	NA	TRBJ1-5	CASSEAETGYQPQHF	TGTGCCAGCAGTGAAGCGGAGACAGGGTATCAGCCCCAGCATTTT
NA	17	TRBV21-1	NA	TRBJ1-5	CASSPRGRREADQPQHF	TGTGCCAGCAGCCCCCGTGGGCGCAGGGAGGCGGATCAGCCCCAGCATTTT
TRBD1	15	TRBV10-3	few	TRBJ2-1	CAISESTGATNEQFF	TGTGCCATCAGTGAGTCGACAGGGGCAACCAATGAGCAGTTCTTC